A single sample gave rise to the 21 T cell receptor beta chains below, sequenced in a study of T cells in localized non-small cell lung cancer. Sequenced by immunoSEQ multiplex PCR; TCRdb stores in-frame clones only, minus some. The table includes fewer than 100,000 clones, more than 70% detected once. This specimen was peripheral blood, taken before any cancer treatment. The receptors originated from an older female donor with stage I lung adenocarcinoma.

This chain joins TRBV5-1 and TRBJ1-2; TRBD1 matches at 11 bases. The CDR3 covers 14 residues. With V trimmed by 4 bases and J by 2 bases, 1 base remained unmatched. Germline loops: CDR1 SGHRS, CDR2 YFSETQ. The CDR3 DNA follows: TGCGCCAGCAGCCGGACAGGGGGCAACTATGGCTACACCTTC. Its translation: CASSRTGGNYGYTF. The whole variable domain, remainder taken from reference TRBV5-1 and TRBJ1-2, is KAGVTQTPRYLIKTRGQQVTLSCSPISGHRSVSWYQQTPGQGLQFLFEYFSETQRNKGNFPGRFSGRQFSNSRSEMNVSTLELGDSALYLCASSRTGGNYGYTFGSGTRLTVV.

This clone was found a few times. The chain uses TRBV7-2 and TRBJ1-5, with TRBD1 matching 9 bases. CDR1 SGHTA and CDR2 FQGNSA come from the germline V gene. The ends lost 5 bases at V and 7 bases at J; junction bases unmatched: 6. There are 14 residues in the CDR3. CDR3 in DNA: TGTGCCAGCAGCACAGGGACAGGGTACCAGCCCCAGCATTTT. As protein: CASSTGTGYQPQHF.

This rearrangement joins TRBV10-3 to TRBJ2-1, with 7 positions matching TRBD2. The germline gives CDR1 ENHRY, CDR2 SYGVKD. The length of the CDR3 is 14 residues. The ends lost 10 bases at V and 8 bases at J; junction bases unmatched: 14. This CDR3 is CASSRLARGDEQFF. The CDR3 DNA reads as TGTGCCAGCTCAAGGCTAGCCCGGGGGGATGAGCAGTTCTTC.

The CDR3 loop reads CSVDPGSLNTEAFF. CDR3 nucleotides: TGCAGCGTTGATCCAGGCAGCTTGAACACTGAAGCTTTCTTT. The chain recombines TRBV29-1 with TRBJ1-1, with D unresolved. CDR1 is SQVTM and CDR2 is ANQGSEA in the germline V gene. The CDR3 length is 14 residues. V was pared by 3 bases and J by 0 bases, with 11 bases between.

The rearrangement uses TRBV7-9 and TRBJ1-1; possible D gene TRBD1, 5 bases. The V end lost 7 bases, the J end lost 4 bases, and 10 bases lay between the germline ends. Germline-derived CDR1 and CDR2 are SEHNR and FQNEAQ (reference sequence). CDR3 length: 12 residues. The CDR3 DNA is TGTGCCAGCACCCCAGGGTTCACTGAAGCTTTCTTT. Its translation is CASTPGFTEAFF. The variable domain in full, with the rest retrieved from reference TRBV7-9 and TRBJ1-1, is DTGVSQNPRHKITKRGQNVTFRCDPISEHNRLYWYRQTLGQGPEFLTYFQNEAQLEKSRLLSDRFSAERPKGSFSTLEIQRTEQGDSAMYLCASTPGFTEAFFGQGTRLTVV.

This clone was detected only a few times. The CDR3 sequence: CASSQVRTSQETQYF. DNA of the CDR3: TGCGCCAGCAGCCAAGTTAGGACTAGTCAAGAGACCCAGTACTTC. The chain carries TRBV4-1 and TRBJ2-5; 7 bases agree with TRBD2. J gave up 2 bases and V 1 base, and 4 bases lay outside the gene matches. CDR3 length: 15 amino acids. Germline-derived CDR1 and CDR2 are MGHRA and YSYEKL.

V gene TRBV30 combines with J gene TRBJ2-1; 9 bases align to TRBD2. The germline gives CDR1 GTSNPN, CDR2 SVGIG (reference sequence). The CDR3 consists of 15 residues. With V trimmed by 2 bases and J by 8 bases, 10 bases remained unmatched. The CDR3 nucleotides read TGTGCCTGGAGTAGAGGTGGGACTAGCATCGATGAGCAGTTCTTC. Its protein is CAWSRGGTSIDEQFF.

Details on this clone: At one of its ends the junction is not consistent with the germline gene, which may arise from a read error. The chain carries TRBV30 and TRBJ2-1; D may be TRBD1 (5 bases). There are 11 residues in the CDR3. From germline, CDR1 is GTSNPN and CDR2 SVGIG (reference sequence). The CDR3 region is CTLGRGNEQFF. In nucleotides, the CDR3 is TGCACCTTGGGTAGGGGCAATGAGCAGTTCTTC.

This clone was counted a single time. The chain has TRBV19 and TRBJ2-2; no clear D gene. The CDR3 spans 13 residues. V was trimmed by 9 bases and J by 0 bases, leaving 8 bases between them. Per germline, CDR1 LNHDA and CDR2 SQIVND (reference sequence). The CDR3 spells CASQNPNTGELFF. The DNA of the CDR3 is TGTGCCAGCCAGAATCCGAACACCGGGGAGCTGTTTTTT.

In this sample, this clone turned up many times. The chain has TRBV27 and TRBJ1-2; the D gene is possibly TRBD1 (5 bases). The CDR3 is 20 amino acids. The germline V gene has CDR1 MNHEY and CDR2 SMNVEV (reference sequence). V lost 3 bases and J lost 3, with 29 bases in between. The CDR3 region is CASSFLIPVFNRDRYYGYTF. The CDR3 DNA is TGTGCCAGCAGTTTCCTTATCCCCGTCTTCAATCGGGACCGCTACTATGGCTACACCTTC.

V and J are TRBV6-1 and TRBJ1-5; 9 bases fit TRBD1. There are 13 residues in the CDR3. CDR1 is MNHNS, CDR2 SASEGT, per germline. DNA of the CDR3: TGTGCAGGACAGGGGCAAACTGATCAGCCCCAGCATTTT. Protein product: CAGQGQTDQPQHF.

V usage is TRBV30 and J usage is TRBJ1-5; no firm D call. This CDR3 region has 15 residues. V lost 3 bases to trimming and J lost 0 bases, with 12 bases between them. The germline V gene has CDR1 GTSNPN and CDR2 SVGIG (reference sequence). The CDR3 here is CAWSQAIGSNQPQHF. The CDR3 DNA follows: TGTGCCTGGAGCCAGGCCATAGGTAGCAATCAGCCCCAGCATTTT.

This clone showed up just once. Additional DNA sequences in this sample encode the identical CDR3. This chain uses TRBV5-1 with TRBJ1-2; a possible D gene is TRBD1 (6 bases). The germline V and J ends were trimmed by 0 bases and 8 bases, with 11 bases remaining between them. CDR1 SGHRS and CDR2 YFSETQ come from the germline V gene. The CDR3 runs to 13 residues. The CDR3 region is CASSLAGGGGYTF. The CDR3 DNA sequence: TGCGCCAGCAGCTTGGCGGGGGGCGGCGGCTACACCTTC.

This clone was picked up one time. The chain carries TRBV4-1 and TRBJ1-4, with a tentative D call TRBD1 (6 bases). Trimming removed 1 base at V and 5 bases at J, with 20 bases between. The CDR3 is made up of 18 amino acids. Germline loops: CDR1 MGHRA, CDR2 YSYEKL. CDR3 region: CASSQGKGGASLNEKLFF. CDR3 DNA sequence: TGCGCCAGCAGCCAAGGCAAGGGGGGCGCTTCCTTGAATGAAAAACTGTTTTTT.

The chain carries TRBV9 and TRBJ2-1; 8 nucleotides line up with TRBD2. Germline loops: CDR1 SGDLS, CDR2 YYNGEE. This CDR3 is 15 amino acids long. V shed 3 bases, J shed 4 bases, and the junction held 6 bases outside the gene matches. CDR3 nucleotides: TGTGCCAGCAGCGCGATAGCGGGAACGTACAATGAGCAGTTCTTC. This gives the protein CASSAIAGTYNEQFF.

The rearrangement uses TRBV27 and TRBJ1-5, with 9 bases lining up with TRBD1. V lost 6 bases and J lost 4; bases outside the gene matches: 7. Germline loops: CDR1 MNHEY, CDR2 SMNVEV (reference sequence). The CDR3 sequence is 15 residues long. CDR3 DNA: TGTGCCAGCAGGTTGGGACAGGGTGTGAATCAGCCCCAGCATTTT. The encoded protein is CASRLGQGVNQPQHF.

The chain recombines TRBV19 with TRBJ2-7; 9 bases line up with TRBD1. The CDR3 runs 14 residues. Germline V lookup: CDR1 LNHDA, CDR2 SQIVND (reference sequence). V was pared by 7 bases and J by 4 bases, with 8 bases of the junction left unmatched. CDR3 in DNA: TGTGCCAGTAAACGAGGGACAGGGTCGTACGAGCAGTACTTC. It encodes CASKRGTGSYEQYF.

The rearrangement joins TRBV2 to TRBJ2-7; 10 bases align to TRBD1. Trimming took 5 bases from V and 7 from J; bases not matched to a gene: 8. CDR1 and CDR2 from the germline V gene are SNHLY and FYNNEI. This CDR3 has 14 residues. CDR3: CASSQGTGVLEQYF. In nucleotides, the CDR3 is TGTGCCAGCAGTCAGGGGACAGGGGTCCTTGAGCAGTACTTC.

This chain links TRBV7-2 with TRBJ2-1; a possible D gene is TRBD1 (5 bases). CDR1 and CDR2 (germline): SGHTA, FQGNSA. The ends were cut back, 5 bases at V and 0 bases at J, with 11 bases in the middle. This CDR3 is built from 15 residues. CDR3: CASSHRQGSYNEQFF. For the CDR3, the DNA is TGTGCCAGCAGCCATAGGCAGGGCTCCTACAATGAGCAGTTCTTC.

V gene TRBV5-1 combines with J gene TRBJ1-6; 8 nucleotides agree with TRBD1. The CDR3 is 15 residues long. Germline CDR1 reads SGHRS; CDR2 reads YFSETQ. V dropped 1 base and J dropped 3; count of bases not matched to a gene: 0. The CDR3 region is CASSLTGGYNSPLHF. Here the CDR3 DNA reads TGCGCCAGCAGCTTGACAGGGGGCTATAATTCACCCCTCCACTTT.

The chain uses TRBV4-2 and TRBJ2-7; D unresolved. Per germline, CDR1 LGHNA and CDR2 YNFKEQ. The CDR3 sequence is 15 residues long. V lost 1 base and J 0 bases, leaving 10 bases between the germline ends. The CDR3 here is CASSQVQLSSYEQYF. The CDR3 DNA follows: TGTGCCAGCAGCCAAGTACAGCTTAGCTCCTACGAGCAGTACTTC.